These 28 T cell receptor beta chains came from one sample sequenced in a study of T cells after posttransplantation cyclophosphamide. Generated by immunoSEQ multiplex PCR, the TCRdb table keeps only in-frame clones and is missing some. The sample holds about 46,000 clones, about 91% seen once. The sequencing input was PBMCs. Receptors were obtained from a woman aged 45-60 years in good health and a related stem cell transplant donor.

This rearrangement joins TRBV9 to TRBJ2-1, with 7 positions matching TRBD1. The CDR3 covers 13 residues. V lost 2 bases to trimming and J lost 4 bases; unmatched junction nucleotides: 0. Germline V gene lookup returns CDR1 SGDLS and CDR2 YYNGEE. For the CDR3, the DNA is TGTGCCAGCAGCGTGGACAGGTACAATGAGCAGTTCTTC. Its translation is CASSVDRYNEQFF.

This chain uses TRBV7-6 with TRBJ1-1, with 7 bases identical to TRBD1. CDR1 SGHVS and CDR2 FNYEAQ come from the germline V gene. V dropped 4 bases and J dropped 5; count of bases not matched to a gene: 7. This CDR3 comprises 14 residues. The CDR3 loop is CASSSETGMTEAFF. The CDR3 bases are TGTGCCAGCAGCTCCGAGACAGGGATGACTGAAGCTTTCTTT.

This rearrangement joins TRBV2 to TRBJ2-3; 12 nucleotides line up with TRBD2. V shed 6 bases and J 4 bases; nucleotides not matched to a gene: 5. The CDR3 length is 15 residues. Germline loops: CDR1 SNHLY, CDR2 FYNNEI. The CDR3 nucleotides are TGTGCCAGCAGGAGGACTAGCGGGGCATCAGATACGCAGTATTTT. This encodes CASRRTSGASDTQYF.

This clone was found a few times. The chain has TRBV7-9 and TRBJ1-5; possibly TRBD1 for D (6 bases). The CDR3 extends over 16 amino acids. V was pared by 1 base and J by 2 bases, with 12 bases between. From germline, CDR1 is SEHNR and CDR2 FQNEAQ (reference sequence). This CDR3 reads CASSLGQTGRNQPQHF. CDR3 sequence (DNA): TGTGCCAGCAGCTTAGGGCAGACAGGTCGCAATCAGCCCCAGCATTTT.

The J gene is TRBJ1-3, the V gene TRBV2; tentative D call: TRBD1 (6 bases). V shed 0 bases and J shed 4 bases, with 13 bases lying between them. The CDR3 runs 16 residues. The germline gives CDR1 SNHLY, CDR2 FYNNEI. The CDR3 DNA reads as TGTGCCAGCAGTGAAGCCGGGACAAATTTCGGAAACACCATATATTTT. This gives the protein CASSEAGTNFGNTIYF.

The chain is built from TRBV2 and TRBJ2-5; 11 nucleotides line up with TRBD2. There are 15 residues in the CDR3. V was pared by 6 bases and J by 2 bases, with 5 bases of the junction left unmatched. CDR1 SNHLY and CDR2 FYNNEI come from the germline V gene. The CDR3 DNA sequence: TGTGCCAGCAGGCCCGGGACTAGCGGACAAGAGACCCAGTACTTC. Its protein product is CASRPGTSGQETQYF.

The rearrangement uses TRBV10-3 and TRBJ2-7; no definite D call. CDR1 is ENHRY, CDR2 SYGVKD, per germline. There are 16 residues in the CDR3. Trimming stripped 2 bases from V and 0 bases from J, with 14 bases between. CDR3: CAISEPVKSSSYEQYF. CDR3 nucleotide sequence: TGTGCCATCAGTGAGCCCGTTAAAAGCTCCTCCTACGAGCAGTACTTC.

The chain carries TRBV5-1 and TRBJ1-1, with TRBD1 identical over 8 bases. Germline V lookup: CDR1 SGHRS, CDR2 YFSETQ. The length of the CDR3 is 14 residues. The V and J ends lost 3 bases and 1 base, in that order; junction bases with no gene match: 2. The CDR3 nucleotides are TGCGCCAGCAGCTGGGACAGGTGGAACACTGAAGCTTTCTTT. It translates to CASSWDRWNTEAFF.

V gene TRBV10-3 combines with J gene TRBJ1-3; 8 positions match TRBD1. This CDR3 spans 16 amino acids. The junction had 11 bases not matched to a gene; V was cut back by 6 bases and J by 4 bases. Germline CDR1 reads ENHRY; CDR2 reads SYGVKD. The CDR3 spells CAISYIQGASGNTIYF. The CDR3 DNA reads TGTGCCATCAGCTACATTCAGGGGGCGTCCGGAAACACCATATATTTT.

The V gene is TRBV19, the J gene TRBJ1-4, with TRBD1 matching 10 bases. This CDR3 is 13 amino acids long. CDR1 and CDR2 (germline): LNHDA, SQIVND (reference sequence). Trimming cost V 4 bases and J 8 bases; bases outside gene matches: 1. Here the CDR3 DNA reads TGTGCCAGTAGTAGACAGGGGGCCGAAAAACTGTTTTTT. Protein product: CASSRQGAEKLFF.

J is TRBJ1-2 and V is TRBV2; D is uncertain. The CDR3 consists of 12 residues. Germline loops: CDR1 SNHLY, CDR2 FYNNEI. The V end lost 0 bases, the J end lost 10 bases, and 9 bases lay between the germline ends. Here the CDR3 reads CASSEAWADYTF. The CDR3 DNA reads TGTGCCAGCAGTGAAGCCTGGGCCGACTACACCTTC.

The rearrangement uses TRBV20-1 and TRBJ1-2, with a weak D call TRBD1 (6 bases). Trimming cost V 5 bases and J 7 bases, with 11 bases left between them. Germline CDR1 reads DFQATT; CDR2 reads SNEGSKA (reference sequence). The CDR3 is 11 amino acids. The CDR3 region is CSASSDSGYTF. In DNA form, the CDR3 reads TGCAGTGCTTCTTCGGACAGTGGCTACACCTTC.

CDR3 coding DNA: TGTGCCAGCAGCTTGGTCGACGAGCAGTACTTC. Translated: CASSLVDEQYF. This sequence joins TRBV5-4 and TRBJ2-7; D uncertain. Trimming cost V 0 bases and J 5 bases, with 3 bases left between them. This CDR3 has 11 amino acids. Looked up from germline, CDR1 is SGHNT and CDR2 is YYREEE (reference sequence).

J is TRBJ2-5 and V is TRBV6-1, with D possibly TRBD1 on 6 matching bases. Trimming removed 4 bases at V and 2 bases at J, with 17 bases between. In germline, CDR1 is MNHNS, CDR2 SASEGT. CDR3 length: 16 residues. CDR3 nucleotides: TGTGCCAGCAGTGTCCACCTGAGGACAGTACAAGAGACCCAGTACTTC. Encoded protein: CASSVHLRTVQETQYF.

The chain couples TRBV7-9 to TRBJ1-1; D remains ambiguous. Trimming removed 1 base from V and 4 bases from J, with 4 bases in between. From germline, CDR1 is SEHNR and CDR2 FQNEAQ (reference sequence). The length of the CDR3 is 12 residues. CDR3 region: CASSLGATEAFF. The CDR3 coding sequence is TGTGCCAGCAGCTTAGGGGCCACTGAAGCTTTCTTT.

This rearrangement joins TRBV6-5 to TRBJ2-3, with TRBD1 identical over 9 bases. V lost 6 bases and J lost 5; bases outside the gene matches: 9. Germline V gene lookup returns CDR1 MNHEY and CDR2 SVGAGI. The CDR3 sequence is 15 residues long. CDR3 protein: CASSPTGGRVDTQYF. DNA for the CDR3: TGTGCCAGCAGCCCAACAGGGGGCAGGGTAGATACGCAGTATTTT.

This clone has a single count. The genes are TRBV19 and TRBJ2-1; D is ambiguous. Trimming left V 3 bases short and J 8 bases short, with 14 bases between. The CDR3 runs 14 residues. CDR1 LNHDA and CDR2 SQIVND come from the germline V gene (reference sequence). The CDR3 DNA follows: TGTGCCAGTAGTATCCCCGGCCTAGACGATGAGCAGTTCTTC. It yields the protein CASSIPGLDDEQFF.

The rearrangement uses TRBV19 and TRBJ1-2; no reliable D call. CDR3 length equals 14 residues. V was pared by 6 bases and J by 4 bases, with 15 bases between. Per the germline V gene, CDR1 is LNHDA and CDR2 is SQIVND (reference sequence). The chain's CDR3 is CASRGSQAFYGYTF. CDR3 in DNA: TGTGCCAGTAGGGGCAGCCAGGCGTTCTATGGCTACACCTTC. The full variable domain, in which reference TRBV19 and TRBJ1-2 provide the parts outside the CDR3, is DGGITQSPKYLFRKEGQNVTLSCEQNLNHDAMYWYRQDPGQGLRLIYYSQIVNDFQKGDIAEGYSVSREKKESFPLTVTSAQKNPTAFYLCASRGSQAFYGYTFGSGTRLTVV.

This chain uses TRBV9 with TRBJ2-7, with D possibly matching TRBD2 (5 bases). The V gene's germline CDR1 is SGDLS and CDR2 YYNGEE. Trimming removed 0 bases from V and 6 bases from J, with 16 bases in between. The CDR3 extends over 15 amino acids. The CDR3 sequence: CASSVGVARTSEQYF. The CDR3 bases are TGTGCCAGCAGCGTAGGGGTAGCGCGAACCTCCGAGCAGTACTTC.

The rearrangement joins TRBV7-8 to TRBJ1-2; 7 nucleotides agree with TRBD1. The CDR3 is made up of 15 amino acids. CDR1 and CDR2 from the germline V gene are SGHVS and FQNEAQ. V dropped 1 base and J dropped 0; count of bases not matched to a gene: 2. The CDR3 bases are TGTGCCAGCAGCTTAGGTACAGGGGCTAACTATGGCTACACCTTC. Its translation: CASSLGTGANYGYTF.

The J gene is TRBJ1-4, the V gene TRBV5-1; a possible D gene is TRBD1 (5 bases). The CDR3 totals 15 residues. Trimming took off 5 bases at V and 2 bases at J, with 13 bases between the two ends. Germline CDR1 SGHRS, CDR2 YFSETQ. The CDR3 DNA sequence: TGCGCCAGCAGTTTACTGGGGGGTACTAATGAAAAACTGTTTTTT. Its translation is CASSLLGGTNEKLFF.

The rearrangement links TRBV10-2 to TRBJ2-3; D is ambiguous. Germline CDR1 reads WSHSY; CDR2 reads SAAADI. The CDR3 length is 14 residues. V was clipped by 6 bases and J by 0 bases, with 10 bases between them. For the CDR3, the DNA is TGCGCCAGCAGCCTGCGGCCGAGCACAGATACGCAGTATTTT. Amino acid sequence: CASSLRPSTDTQYF.

The CDR3, as DNA: TGTGCCAGCAGTGAAGCAGGGGCCCGCAACGGCTATGGCTACACCTTC. Translated, it gives CASSEAGARNGYGYTF. The gene calls are TRBV6-1 and TRBJ1-2; perhaps TRBD1 as D (5 bases). CDR3 length equals 16 residues. Trimming took off 0 bases at V and 4 bases at J, with 15 bases between the two ends. Germline V lookup: CDR1 MNHNS, CDR2 SASEGT.

The V gene is TRBV5-1, the J gene TRBJ1-1; D uncertain. The CDR3 length is 14 residues. Germline loops: CDR1 SGHRS, CDR2 YFSETQ. Trimming pared 1 base from V and 1 base from J, leaving 8 bases between. For the CDR3, the DNA is TGCGCCAGCAGCTTGTTACCAGGGAACACTGAAGCTTTCTTT. Protein: CASSLLPGNTEAFF.

The chain couples TRBV6-4 to TRBJ2-1; D uncertain. Germline V gene sequence: CDR1 MRHNA, CDR2 SNTAGT. Trimming pared 4 bases from V and 6 bases from J, leaving 4 bases between. The length of the CDR3 is 11 residues. DNA for the CDR3: TGTGCCAGCAGTGTCGGCAATGAGCAGTTCTTC. Its protein product is CASSVGNEQFF.

The V call is TRBV5-6, the J call TRBJ1-2; D might be TRBD1 (6 bases). Germline values: CDR1 SGHDT, CDR2 YYEEEE. V gave up 4 bases and J gave up 1 base, with 11 bases separating them. This CDR3 region has 14 residues. CDR3 bases: TGTGCCAGCAGCCGAACGGACAGTAACTATGGCTACACCTTC. The encoded protein is CASSRTDSNYGYTF.

The chain carries TRBV10-2 and TRBJ2-2, with 9 bases lining up with TRBD2. Germline lookup yields CDR1 WSHSY and CDR2 SAAADI. This CDR3 has 16 residues. The trim removed 1 base at V and 6 bases at J, leaving 6 bases unmatched. CDR3 protein: CASSEWAGGPPGELFF. CDR3 nucleotide sequence: TGCGCCAGCAGTGAGTGGGCGGGGGGGCCCCCCGGGGAGCTGTTTTTT.

This chain connects TRBV7-9 to TRBJ2-3, with 8 bases identical to TRBD1. Germline V gene data show CDR1 as SEHNR and CDR2 as FQNEAQ (reference sequence). Germline trimming cut 5 bases from V and 0 bases from J; bases unmatched to any gene: 16. The CDR3 is 19 residues long. CDR3: CASSHPQGAYETSTDTQYF. The CDR3 DNA follows: TGTGCCAGCAGCCACCCTCAGGGGGCATACGAAACTAGCACAGATACGCAGTATTTT.